These T cell receptor beta chains were read from a single sample in a study of blood T cells in healthy people across ages. TCRdb analysed the 5' RACE reads with MiXCR anew, one entry per CDR3 protein. Here the sample spans about a million distinct CDR3 sequences, around two fifths being singletons. The sequencing sample was made of blood. These receptors came from a man between 18 and 35 years old in good health. The CDR3 runs from the conserved cysteine through the conserved F or W. A D gene is named only where the DNA matches it firmly. Clone size is given for some rows only: seen once, a few or many times, or a class if the clone is expanded.

j_call d_call clone_size v_call cdr3_nt cdr3_aa
TRBJ1-2 - few TRBV6-1 TGTGCCAGCAGTGAAGGACAGCTCGTCTATGGCTACACCTTC CASSEGQLVYGYTF
TRBJ1-6 - few TRBV5-1 TGCGCCAGCAGCTTGGACGGGAAGGGGTATAATTCACCCCTCCACTTT CASSLDGKGYNSPLHF
TRBJ2-3 - - TRBV7-2 TGTGCCAGCAGCTTAAGCTCGGGAACAGATACGCGGTATTTT CASSLSSGTDTRYF
TRBJ1-5 - - TRBV4-2 TGTGCCAGCAGCCAAGATCAGGATCGTTGGAATCAGCCCCAGCATTTT CASSQDQDRWNQPQHF
TRBJ2-3 - few TRBV12-3/TRBV12-4 TGTGCCAGCATGCGAACAGATACGCAGTATTTT CASMRTDTQYF
TRBJ2-7 - - TRBV2 TGTGCCAGCAGGGGCAGGGTCTACGAGCAGTACTTC CASRGRVYEQYF
TRBJ2-1 - - TRBV6-2/TRBV6-3 TGTGCCAGCAGTTACGAGCGGAGCTCCTACAATGAGCAGTTCTTC CASSYERSSYNEQFF
TRBJ2-3 TRBD1 - TRBV6-4 TGTGCCAGCAGCAACGTACAGGGGGGAGGTACGCAGTATTTT CASSNVQGGGTQYF
TRBJ1-6 - - TRBV2 TGTGCCGGCAGTGCAAGGCCTGGGGGGACAAATAATTCACCCCTCCACTTT CAGSARPGGTNNSPLHF
TRBJ2-5 - - TRBV7-9 TGTGCCAGCAGCCCGGGTTGGGGTGAAGAGACCCAGTACTTC CASSPGWGEETQYF
TRBJ1-1 - few TRBV9 TGTGCCAGCAGCGTAGTTGGGGCTCGGAACACTGAAGCTTTCTTT CASSVVGARNTEAFF
TRBJ2-5 TRBD1 - TRBV2 TGTGCCAGCAAGAGGACAGGGGGAAGGTATGAGCAGTACTTC CASKRTGGRYEQYF
TRBJ1-1 - many TRBV7-3 TGTGCCAGCAGCTTAGGGGCTTTGAACACTGAAGCTTTCTTT CASSLGALNTEAFF
TRBJ2-1 - - TRBV6-2/TRBV6-3 TGTGCCAGCAGTGACTCACTAGCTAGTGAGCAGTTCTTC CASSDSLASEQFF
TRBJ2-1 - few TRBV20-1 TGCAGTGCTAGTCGCGGGGGCGGGTTGCTAAATGAGCAGTTCTTC CSASRGGGLLNEQFF
TRBJ1-2 - - TRBV28 TGTGCCAGCCGGGGACAATGTGGCTACACCTTC CASRGQCGYTF
TRBJ1-4 - - TRBV9 TGTGCCAGCAGCCCCCGAGCCCTCCGGGACATCGGCGAAAAACTGTTTTTT CASSPRALRDIGEKLFF
TRBJ2-2 - - TRBV4-2 TGTGCCAGCAGCCAAGAAGGGGTAGACTGGAACACCGGGGAGCTGTTTTTT CASSQEGVDWNTGELFF
TRBJ2-3 - few TRBV12-3/TRBV12-4 TGTGCCAGCAGTTTAGTGGCTAGCGAAGGATTCACAGATACACAGTATTTT CASSLVASEGFTDTQYF
TRBJ2-1 - few TRBV2 TGTGCCAGCAGTGAAGCTGGGACGTCCCTCGATGAGCAGTTCTTC CASSEAGTSLDEQFF
TRBJ1-5 - - TRBV24-1 TGTGCCACCAGTGACCGCCGGGACGGGCATCAGCCCCAGCATTTT CATSDRRDGHQPQHF
TRBJ2-7 TRBD2 few TRBV6-6 TGTGCCTCCCGGGGGGGCGAAGACTACGAGCAGTACTTC CASRGGEDYEQYF
TRBJ2-7 - - TRBV6-1 TGTGCCAGCAGTGACTCCCTGCCTGAGCAGTACTTC CASSDSLPEQYF
TRBJ2-1 TRBD2 - TRBV5-6 TGTGCCAGCAGCCTTCTGAGCGGGGGGGCTCGTTCGCAGTTCTTC CASSLLSGGARSQFF
TRBJ2-7 - - TRBV7-2 TGTGCCAGCAGCTTAAACCCCGTCAGGGCCATCTCTTTGTCCTACGAGCAGTACTTC CASSLNPVRAISLSYEQYF
TRBJ1-2 - - TRBV12-3/TRBV12-4 TGTGCCAGCAGTTTAGGAGGGAGTGAGGCGGCCTATGGCTACACCTTC CASSLGGSEAAYGYTF
TRBJ2-1 TRBD2 - TRBV4-2 TGTGCCAGCAGCCAACTAGCGGGGGGGAGGAATGAGCGGTTCTTC CASSQLAGGRNERFF
TRBJ2-1 - - TRBV5-5 TGTGCCAGCAGACTTGGAGCAGGGCAAAGAAATGGCGAGCAGTTCTTC CASRLGAGQRNGEQFF
TRBJ2-3 - - TRBV5-1 TGCGCCAGCAGCTTGAACCTCACAGATACGCAGTATTTT CASSLNLTDTQYF
TRBJ2-1 - - TRBV6-1 TGTGCCAGCACTATCCGCCCGAGGGGGGCCCCCTACAATGAGCAGTTCTTC CASTIRPRGAPYNEQFF
TRBJ1-4 - - TRBV10-3 TGTGCCATCAGTGAGTACGGCGGGGGGAGTTACGAAAAACTGTTTTTT CAISEYGGGSYEKLFF
TRBJ2-1 TRBD1 few TRBV5-1 TGCGCCAGCAGCAACCGACAGGGGATCAATGAGCAGTTCTTC CASSNRQGINEQFF
TRBJ2-1 TRBD2 - TRBV12-5 TGTGCTAGTGGTGTGATTCCTAGCGGGGGGTTCCCTTACAATGAGCAGTTCTTC CASGVIPSGGFPYNEQFF
TRBJ2-7 - few TRBV5-1 TGCGCCAGCAGCTTGGGAGGACAGTCGAGCTCCTACGAGCAGTACTTC CASSLGGQSSSYEQYF
TRBJ2-3 TRBD1 few TRBV29-1 TGCAGCGGACAGGGGACATCTAGCACAGATACGCAGTATTTT CSGQGTSSTDTQYF
TRBJ1-4 - few TRBV4-3 TGCGCCAGCAGCCAAGAGGGTGTCACTAATGAAAAACTGTTTTTT CASSQEGVTNEKLFF
TRBJ1-2 - - TRBV28 TGTGCCAGCAGTTTTGTGGCACCGAGGGAAGGCTACACCTTC CASSFVAPREGYTF
TRBJ1-1 - - TRBV10-3 TGTGCCATCAGTGAAGGGGGAGGGGTGAACACTGAAGCTTTCTTT CAISEGGGVNTEAFF
TRBJ2-3 - - TRBV2 TGTGCCAGCAGTCCGGGGCGCACACATACGCAGTATTTT CASSPGRTHTQYF
TRBJ1-1 - - TRBV5-1 TGCGCCAGCAGCTTGCTCGCCGGGAACTTGAACACTGAAGCTTTCTTT CASSLLAGNLNTEAFF
TRBJ2-3 TRBD2 - TRBV11-2 TGTGCCAGCAGCTCGGGACTAGCTGACACAGATACGCGGTATTTT CASSSGLADTDTRYF
TRBJ2-7 - few TRBV5-1 TGCGCCAGCAGCTTAGGTGGGGACACCTACGAGCAGTACTTC CASSLGGDTYEQYF
TRBJ1-3 - - TRBV12-3/TRBV12-4 TGTGCCAGCAGTCCCCTAGCTGGCTCTGGAAACACCATATATTTT CASSPLAGSGNTIYF
TRBJ1-1 TRBD1 - TRBV20-1 TGCAGTGCTAGAGATCGCGGCAGGGGGCGGGTCACTGAAGCTTTCTTT CSARDRGRGRVTEAFF
TRBJ1-1 - few TRBV28 TGTGCCAGCAGTCCCCATGACCGGACCAACACTGAAGCTTTCTTT CASSPHDRTNTEAFF
TRBJ1-6 - - TRBV12-3/TRBV12-4 TGTGCCAGCACCAAAACACGAATTTATTCACCCCTCCACTTT CASTKTRIYSPLHF
TRBJ2-3 - - TRBV7-2 TGTGCCAGCAGCTTAGCTTTCGCGCGGTTCACAGATACGCAGTATTTT CASSLAFARFTDTQYF
TRBJ2-7 - few TRBV12-3/TRBV12-4 TGTGCCAGCAGTTTAGCGCGGGTCCGAACCTCCGATTACGAGCAGTACTTC CASSLARVRTSDYEQYF
TRBJ2-3 - few TRBV12-3/TRBV12-4 TGTGCCAGCAGCCCTGGGGGCCGGATGGCAGATACGCAGTATTTT CASSPGGRMADTQYF
TRBJ2-2 TRBD2 once TRBV5-1 TGCGCCAGCAGCTTGAGGGCGGGAGAAGGCACCGGGGAGCTGTTTTTT CASSLRAGEGTGELFF
TRBJ1-1 - once TRBV5-1 TGCGCCAGCCATCTTGATCAGGGGATGTTGGCTTTCTTT CASHLDQGMLAFF
TRBJ1-5 - few TRBV5-1 TGCGCCAGCAGCTGGGGACCTTCTGCGAGGCAGCCCCAGCATTTT CASSWGPSARQPQHF
TRBJ2-1 TRBD2 - TRBV20-1 TGCAGTGCACCCCTTCCGGGGGGCAATGAGCAGTTCTTC CSAPLPGGNEQFF
TRBJ1-2 TRBD1 - TRBV29-1 TGCAGCGTAGAGGACAGGGGCCATGGCTACACCTTC CSVEDRGHGYTF
TRBJ1-2 - many TRBV6-5 TGTGCCAGCAGTTACTCACTACAGGGTAACTATGGCTACACCTTC CASSYSLQGNYGYTF
TRBJ1-2 - - TRBV20-1 TGCAGTGCTAGAGATATTTCGGGGTTGGGTAACTATGGCTACACCTTC CSARDISGLGNYGYTF
TRBJ2-7 - many TRBV5-1 TGCGCCAGCAGCTTGGGGACAGCGAGGAACGAGCAGTACTTC CASSLGTARNEQYF
TRBJ2-5 TRBD2 - TRBV7-7 TGTGCCAGCAGCCGAGGGACTAGCGGTTACAATGGGCAGTACTTC CASSRGTSGYNGQYF
TRBJ1-2 - - TRBV6-2/TRBV6-3 TGTGCCAGCACCCTGACCCAACGTCAAGCTAGATATGGCTACACCTTC CASTLTQRQARYGYTF
TRBJ1-1 - - TRBV3-1 TGTGCCAGCAGCCAATCGGGAAAGATGAACACTGAAGCTTTCTTT CASSQSGKMNTEAFF